This passage covers 24 T cell receptor beta chains from one sample sequenced in a study of blood T cell repertoires in COVID-19. The repertoire was sequenced with immunoSEQ multiplex PCR; TCRdb's copy has only in-frame clones and lacks some. The data hold roughly 170,000 clones, with around nine tenths observed a single time. Sequenced: peripheral blood. The source is a woman aged 18 to 35 who had recovered from COVID-19.

The gene calls are TRBV19 and TRBJ2-2; 9 bases map to TRBD2. Germline CDR1 is LNHDA and CDR2 is SQIVND (reference sequence). The CDR3 is 17 amino acids. Trimming cost V 5 bases and J 8 bases; bases outside gene matches: 15. DNA of the CDR3: TGTGCCAGTAGTGCAAAGCGGGAGGAGCCAGGTCCGGGGGAGCTGTTTTTT. It yields the protein CASSAKREEPGPGELFF.

The chain links TRBV7-9 to TRBJ2-2, with TRBD2 as a possible D gene (5 bases). CDR1 is SEHNR and CDR2 is FQNEAQ in the germline V gene (reference sequence). The CDR3 extends over 17 amino acids. The V gene lost 7 bases and the J gene lost 2 bases, with 20 bases spanning the gap. The CDR3 here is CASTPPRSGINTGELFF. The DNA of the CDR3 is TGTGCCAGCACCCCACCTAGGTCCGGGATAAACACCGGGGAGCTGTTTTTT.

The rearrangement uses TRBV5-4 and TRBJ1-2; 10 bases agree with TRBD1. Germline V gene data show CDR1 as SGHNT and CDR2 as YYREEE (reference sequence). This CDR3 has 15 amino acids. With V trimmed by 2 bases and J by 4 bases, 5 bases remained unmatched. CDR3 in amino acids: CASSLGQGGVYGYTF. CDR3 DNA: TGTGCCAGCAGCTTAGGACAGGGGGGGGTCTATGGCTACACCTTC.

The chain links TRBV20-1 to TRBJ1-2; 9 nucleotides line up with TRBD1. The germline gives CDR1 DFQATT, CDR2 SNEGSKA (reference sequence). The CDR3 loop spans 13 amino acids. The J segment lost 10 bases and the V segment lost 3 bases, leaving 9 bases of the junction unmatched. CDR3: CSASLGTGMDYTF. The CDR3 coding sequence is TGCAGTGCTAGTCTGGGGACAGGGATGGACTACACCTTC.

The V call is TRBV3-1 (or the pseudogene TRBV3-2), the J call TRBJ2-1, with D perhaps matching TRBD2 (6 bases). The V and J ends lost 2 bases and 1 base respectively, with 9 bases between them. Germline values: CDR1 LGHDT, CDR2 YNNKEL (reference sequence). The CDR3 spans 15 residues. This CDR3 reads CASSQSGLSYNEQFF. The CDR3 DNA is TGTGCCAGCAGCCAAAGCGGGCTATCCTACAATGAGCAGTTCTTC.

The CDR3 loop is CASSSGLRDTQYF. The DNA of the CDR3 is TGTGCCAGCAGCTCCGGACTCCGCGATACGCAGTATTTT. The rearrangement uses TRBV5-4 and TRBJ2-3; tentative D call: TRBD2 (5 bases). V gave up 3 bases and J gave up 6 bases, with 11 bases separating them. Germline CDR1 reads SGHNT; CDR2 reads YYREEE (reference sequence). CDR3 length: 13 residues.

This clone was seen only once. The V and J genes are TRBV7-2 and TRBJ2-1, with unresolved D. The V gene's germline CDR1 is SGHTA and CDR2 FQGNSA. This CDR3 has 14 amino acids. Trimming removed 2 bases from V and 6 bases from J, with 11 bases in between. The CDR3 loop is CASSLLVVSNEQFF. The DNA of the CDR3 is TGTGCCAGCAGCTTACTAGTCGTCTCCAATGAGCAGTTCTTC.

The J gene is TRBJ1-1, the V gene TRBV7-8; D may be TRBD1 (5 bases). Germline V CDR1 and CDR2: SGHVS, FQNEAQ. This CDR3 is built from 13 residues. V lost 2 bases to trimming and J lost 11 bases, with 15 bases between them. CDR3 coding DNA: TGTGCCAGCAGCTTATTCCTTCAGGGCCTGGCTTTCTTT. Translation gives CASSLFLQGLAFF.

The chain couples TRBV19 to TRBJ1-4; 8 bases map to TRBD1. The germline CDR1 and CDR2 sequences are LNHDA and SQIVND (reference sequence). V shed 4 bases, J shed 8 bases, and the junction held 3 bases outside the gene matches. The CDR3 runs 13 residues. In DNA form, the CDR3 reads TGTGCCAGTAGTACCCGACAGGGGGAAAAACTGTTTTTT. Protein sequence: CASSTRQGEKLFF.

This clone has only a few counts. This chain uses TRBV19 with TRBJ2-5; 7 bases are a match to TRBD2. Germline V gene data show CDR1 as LNHDA and CDR2 as SQIVND (reference sequence). J lost 5 bases, V lost 6 bases, and 3 bases had no gene match. This CDR3 contains 12 residues. Here the CDR3 DNA reads TGTGCCAGTAGGGGGGGGTTCGAGACCCAGTACTTC. Amino acid sequence: CASRGGFETQYF.

The CDR3 region is CASSLGLGQGVNTEAFF. The CDR3 DNA sequence: TGTGCCAGCAGCTTAGGGCTGGGACAGGGGGTGAACACTGAAGCTTTCTTT. The rearrangement links TRBV7-2 to TRBJ1-1; TRBD1 agrees at 11 bases. Germline CDR1 reads SGHTA; CDR2 reads FQGNSA. CDR3 size: 17 residues. V shed 1 base and J 0 bases; nucleotides not matched to a gene: 4.

The CDR3 loop is CASSRDRRFRTEAFF. Written as DNA, the CDR3 is TGTGCCAGCAGCCGGGACAGGCGCTTTAGGACTGAAGCTTTCTTT. V and J are TRBV7-9 and TRBJ1-1, with TRBD1 matching 8 bases. Germline CDR1 is SEHNR and CDR2 is FQNEAQ (reference sequence). The trim removed 5 bases at V and 5 bases at J, leaving 10 bases unmatched. This CDR3 contains 15 residues.

The V call is TRBV24-1, the J call TRBJ2-3; D possibly corresponds to TRBD2 (6 bases). The V end lost 3 bases, the J end lost 9 bases, and 18 bases lay between the germline ends. The germline V gene has CDR1 KGHDR and CDR2 SFDVKD. This CDR3 spans 15 amino acids. In DNA form, the CDR3 reads TGTGCCACCAGTGATATGGGACTCGCCCCAGGCACGCAGTATTTT. This translates into CATSDMGLAPGTQYF.

As concerns this clone: It is unclear where the CDR3 begins or ends on the DNA, so no DNA is shown, and the CDR3 is as TCRdb lists it. This chain connects TRBV27 to TRBJ1-5; the table assigns TRBD1, which was not confirmed against the DNA. Termini included, the CDR3 measures 17 amino acids. Germline assignment: CDR1 MNHEY and CDR2 SMNVEV (reference sequence). CDR3 sequence: CASSSSGQSYSNQPQHF.

CDR3 nucleotide sequence: TGTGCCAGCAGCTTCGCAAGGACTAGCGGGAGCAACGAGCAGTACGTC. Its protein product is CASSFARTSGSNEQYV. The chain recombines TRBV11-2 with TRBJ2-7; TRBD2 matches 13 bases. The CDR3 runs to 16 residues. Germline V gene data show CDR1 as SGHAT and CDR2 as FQNNGV. The junction had 7 bases not matched to a gene; V was cut back by 3 bases and J by 5 bases.

This chain connects TRBV27 to TRBJ1-2; D ambiguous. V was trimmed by 2 bases and J by 1 base, leaving 5 bases between them. The CDR3 has 13 amino acids. The V gene's germline CDR1 is MNHEY and CDR2 SMNVEV (reference sequence). CDR3 bases: TGTGCCAGCAGTTTACAGTATAACTATGGCTACACCTTC. This gives the protein CASSLQYNYGYTF.

The J gene is TRBJ1-2, the V gene TRBV12-5, with 8 bases aligning to TRBD1. The CDR3 spans 15 residues. After removal of 10 bases from V and 5 bases from J, the junction contained 15 bases not matched to a gene. Per the germline V gene, CDR1 is LGHNT and CDR2 is FRNRAP. The CDR3, as DNA: TGTGCTACCCTTCCCGACACCGGGACAGGATATGGCTACACCTTC. It translates to CATLPDTGTGYGYTF.

This chain uses TRBV12-3 or TRBV12-4 with TRBJ2-3; D unclear. The CDR3 runs 11 residues. V was trimmed by 3 bases and J by 6 bases, leaving 4 bases between them. The DNA of the CDR3 is TGTGCCAGCAGTTTTCTGGATACGCAGTATTTT. The encoded protein is CASSFLDTQYF.

This clone was seen only once. The V call is TRBV2, the J call TRBJ2-3; maybe TRBD1 (5 bases). Germline values: CDR1 SNHLY, CDR2 FYNNEI. This CDR3 has 20 amino acids. V was cut by 0 bases and J by 0 bases, with 22 bases left in between. CDR3 sequence: CASSEAGPAEHMFSTDTQYF. CDR3 DNA sequence: TGTGCCAGCAGTGAAGCGGGGCCTGCGGAGCACATGTTTAGCACAGATACGCAGTATTTT.

V is TRBV25-1 and J is TRBJ1-1; no firm D call. This CDR3 spans 16 amino acids. The germline CDR1 and CDR2 sequences are MGHDK and SYGVNS. V lost 8 bases and J lost 5, with 24 bases in between. As DNA, the CDR3 is TGTGCCAGCCAGCCGGGCCACAGCGGGTATCCGACTGAAGCTTTCTTT. This sequence encodes CASQPGHSGYPTEAFF.

The rearrangement joins TRBV6-5 to TRBJ1-1; 7 positions match TRBD1. The CDR3 length is 14 residues. Germline assignment: CDR1 MNHEY and CDR2 SVGAGI. J lost 6 bases, V lost 6 bases, and 10 bases had no gene match. CDR3 nucleotides: TGTGCCAGCAGCATCCACTTTGGACAGGCTGAAGCTTTCTTT. It translates to CASSIHFGQAEAFF.

The chain links TRBV6-2 or TRBV6-3 to TRBJ1-4, with D perhaps TRBD1 (5 bases). V lost 5 bases and J 8 bases, leaving 21 bases between the germline ends. Germline V gene data show CDR1 as MNHEY and CDR2 as SVGEGT. The CDR3 consists of 16 residues. CDR3: CASSELGFTGSEKLFF. Written as DNA, the CDR3 is TGTGCCAGCAGTGAGTTGGGGTTTACAGGATCGGAAAAACTGTTTTTT.

The rearrangement joins TRBV5-3 to TRBJ1-1; no clear D gene. TRBV5-3 is marked as an open reading frame, function uncertain. This CDR3 is 12 amino acids long. With 1 base removed from V and 2 bases from J, the gap between germline ends came to 3 bases. CDR3: CARSLTNTEAFF. The DNA of the CDR3 is TGTGCCAGAAGCTTGACAAACACTGAAGCTTTCTTT.

The V gene is TRBV5-4, the J gene TRBJ2-1, with 8 positions matching TRBD2. V lost 4 bases, J lost 6 bases, and 12 bases stayed unmatched. The germline CDR1 and CDR2 sequences are SGHNT and YYREEE (reference sequence). This CDR3 has 16 amino acids. The CDR3 is CASSALAGPPGNEQFF. The CDR3 DNA reads as TGTGCCAGCAGCGCATTAGCGGGACCCCCGGGCAATGAGCAGTTCTTC. Using reference TRBV5-4 and TRBJ2-1 for the parts outside the CDR3, the full variable domain is ETGVTQSPTHLIKTRGQQVTLRCSSQSGHNTVSWYQQALGQGPQFIFQYYREEENGRGNFPPRFSGLQFPNYSSELNVNALELDDSALYLCASSALAGPPGNEQFFGPGTRLTVL.